This paragraph reports one T cell receptor beta chain. The antigen is not known. The ends were cut back, 8 bases at V and 1 base at J, with 14 bases in the middle. The CDR3 spans 15 residues. Germline values: CDR1 MNHEY, CDR2 SVGEGT. This sample was included in a study of vaccination and CD4 T cells after COVID-19. About the study: Timing of post-vaccine sample collection was a median 72 days after dose two, with a range of 14 to 241. Overlapping spike peptides served as the stimulus for the cells. These peptides came from SARS-CoV-2 and from the common cold coronaviruses HCoV-NL63, HCoV-OC43 and HCoV-229E.

With the Oncomine TCR Beta short-read assay, DNA from cultured CD4+ T cells was sequenced. TCRdb processed the PCR reads anew with MiXCR; each CDR3 protein has one entry. The sample has about 15,000 distinct CDR3 sequences, over 70% seen once. Regarding treatment: roughly ten-day PBMC culture with coronavirus spike peptide pools or control peptides (ViraFEST assay). The receptor was isolated from a human donor who had recovered from COVID-19. The material sequenced was CD4+ T cells from blood, cultured in vitro. V and J are TRBV6-2 or TRBV6-3 and TRBJ2-2; unclear D gene. CDR3 sequence (DNA): TGTGCCAGCTGCAAAAGGGCGCAGAACACCGGGGAGCTGTTTTTT. It translates to CASCKRAQNTGELFF.